The text below deals with one T cell receptor beta chain. Its antigen is not known. The sample originates from a study of shared clonotypes between healthy human individuals. Study-level background: Each donor had three CD4 naive, three CD4 memory, two CD8 naive and one CD8 memory plate. Study-wide results and caveats: The sharing of roughly 5% of naive CD4 clonotypes was seen across a handful of donors.

As defined, naive CD8 cells were CD45RO-negative and positively selected for CCR7, with terminally differentiated effector memory CD45RA+ cells excluded. TCRdb's copy holds only in-frame clones and misses some; the assay was immunoSEQ multiplex PCR. This table holds around 2.1 million clones, under 95% found once. Trimming took 5 bases from V and 6 from J, leaving 13 bases between them. Looked up from germline, CDR1 is SQVTM and CDR2 is ANQGSEA. The CDR3 consists of 13 residues. The source is a man aged 18 to 35 in good health. Some clones in this sample may be carry-over from other donors' samples. The sample taken for sequencing was naive CD8+ T cells from PBMCs. J is TRBJ1-4 and V is TRBV29-1; D is perhaps TRBD1 (6 bases). The CDR3 here is CSVQDSMDEKLFF. The CDR3 DNA reads TGCAGCGTTCAGGACAGCATGGATGAAAAACTGTTTTTT. Full variable domain (missing parts from reference TRBV29-1 and TRBJ1-4): SAVISQKPSRDICQRGTSLTIQCQVDSQVTMMFWYRQQPGQSLTLIATANQGSEATYESGFVIDKFPISRPNLTFSTLTVSNMSPEDSSIYLCSVQDSMDEKLFFGSGTQLSVL.